These 25 T cell receptor beta chains were sequenced from one sample in a study of T cell responses to AZD1222 COVID-19 vaccine. Sequenced by immunoSEQ multiplex PCR; TCRdb stores in-frame clones only, minus some. In the table there are approximately 180,000 clones, about 88% of which are singletons. The input for sequencing was peripheral blood, taken 28 days after the second AZD1222 dose. The receptors originated from an adult who received the AZD1222 COVID-19 vaccine.

The chain employs TRBV18 and TRBJ1-1; a possible D gene is TRBD1 (6 bases). Germline-derived CDR1 and CDR2 are KGHSH and LQKENI. CDR3 length: 16 amino acids. V gave up 0 bases and J gave up 1 base, with 12 bases separating them. This chain's CDR3 is CASSPPRGGSNTEAFF. The CDR3 coding sequence is TGTGCCAGCTCACCACCGAGGGGGGGCTCGAACACTGAAGCTTTCTTT.

The gene calls are TRBV7-2 and TRBJ2-1; TRBD1 agrees at 8 bases. The germline V gene encodes CDR1 SGHTA and CDR2 FQGNSA. The CDR3 contains 14 residues. The J segment lost 7 bases and the V segment lost 5 bases, leaving 7 bases of the junction unmatched. CDR3 sequence (DNA): TGTGCCAGCAGCCCCGGACAGGGTTTAAATGAGCAGTTCTTC. This sequence encodes CASSPGQGLNEQFF.

A single count supports this clone. This chain links TRBV7-2 with TRBJ1-6, with D possibly matching TRBD1 (5 bases). The V end lost 1 base, the J end lost 9 bases, and 19 bases lay between the germline ends. The CDR3 covers 17 residues. Per germline, CDR1 SGHTA and CDR2 FQGNSA. The CDR3 nucleotides read TGTGCCAGCAGCTTAGGCCGACGGGGGGGTCTCACTTCACCCCTCCACTTT. This translates into CASSLGRRGGLTSPLHF.

This chain uses TRBV11-2 with TRBJ2-7; D is perhaps TRBD1 or TRBD2 (6 bases each). V shed 5 bases and J shed 2 bases, with 13 bases lying between them. The germline CDR1 and CDR2 sequences are SGHAT and FQNNGV. The length of the CDR3 is 14 residues. CDR3 protein: CASSPPGATYEQYF. As DNA, the CDR3 is TGTGCCAGCAGCCCCCCGGGGGCCACCTACGAGCAGTACTTC.

The rearrangement links TRBV4-2 to TRBJ2-3; 12 nucleotides line up with TRBD2. The length of the CDR3 is 16 residues. The V gene end was trimmed by 2 bases and the J gene end by 2 bases; junction bases not matched to a gene: 2. Germline-derived CDR1 and CDR2 are LGHNA and YNFKEQ. CDR3: CASSQRLAGATDTQYF. The CDR3 DNA sequence: TGTGCCAGCAGCCAAAGACTAGCGGGAGCCACAGATACGCAGTATTTT.

V and J are TRBV11-2 and TRBJ1-3, with 10 bases matching TRBD1. Germline loops: CDR1 SGHAT, CDR2 FQNNGV. The CDR3 sequence is 17 residues long. Trimming took 4 bases from V and 1 from J; bases not matched to a gene: 7. CDR3: CASSSAWTGGSGNTIYF. The CDR3 DNA sequence: TGTGCCAGCAGCTCCGCCTGGACAGGGGGGTCTGGAAACACCATATATTTT.

The chain uses TRBV2 and TRBJ2-1, with TRBD2 identical over 9 bases. The CDR3 is 16 residues long. From germline, CDR1 is SNHLY and CDR2 FYNNEI. The J segment lost 5 bases and the V segment lost 6 bases, leaving 11 bases of the junction unmatched. The CDR3 protein is CASSDTPTSGNNEQFF. For the CDR3, the DNA is TGTGCCAGCAGCGATACACCGACTAGCGGAAACAATGAGCAGTTCTTC.

V is TRBV7-9 and J is TRBJ2-3; 7 bases line up with TRBD1. The V gene end was trimmed by 11 bases and the J gene end by 4 bases; junction bases not matched to a gene: 9. Germline lookup yields CDR1 SEHNR and CDR2 FQNEAQ (reference sequence). CDR3 length: 13 amino acids. DNA for the CDR3: TGTGCCGACGGGACAGAGAAATCAGATACGCAGTATTTT. Residues: CADGTEKSDTQYF.

The chain carries TRBV27 and TRBJ1-1; tentative D call: TRBD1 (6 bases). This CDR3 has 13 amino acids. Trimming cost V 8 bases and J 5 bases, with 15 bases left between them. The V gene's germline CDR1 is MNHEY and CDR2 SMNVEV (reference sequence). The CDR3 spells CASGPNRVTEAFF. CDR3 nucleotides: TGTGCCAGCGGCCCTAACAGGGTAACTGAAGCTTTCTTT.

V usage is TRBV30 and J usage is TRBJ1-2, with D maybe TRBD1 (6 bases). V shed 4 bases and J shed 8 bases, with 17 bases lying between them. CDR3 length: 13 residues. From germline, CDR1 is GTSNPN and CDR2 SVGIG (reference sequence). The CDR3 DNA reads TGTGCCTGGAACGAGGCCCGGGGGCGCGGCTACACCTTC. Amino acid sequence: CAWNEARGRGYTF.

V gene TRBV5-8 combines with J gene TRBJ2-3; 10 bases map to TRBD2. The CDR3 consists of 18 residues. Trimming cost V 0 bases and J 4 bases; bases outside gene matches: 11. CDR1 and CDR2 (germline): SGHTS, YDEGEE. The DNA for the CDR3 is TGTGCCAGCAGCTTGGGTCGTGTACTAGCGGGGAGGGCAGATACGCAGTATTTT. Residues: CASSLGRVLAGRADTQYF.

The V and J genes are TRBV19 and TRBJ2-5; 9 nucleotides match TRBD2. The germline CDR1 and CDR2 sequences are LNHDA and SQIVND (reference sequence). There are 14 residues in the CDR3. The junction had 0 bases not matched to a gene; V was cut back by 3 bases and J by 1 base. The CDR3 coding sequence is TGTGCCAGTAGTATTAGCGGGAGCCAAGAGACCCAGTACTTC. Its protein is CASSISGSQETQYF.

The chain combines TRBV9 with TRBJ2-7, with 12 bases aligning to TRBD2. The CDR3 runs 15 residues. The ends lost 4 bases at V and 5 bases at J; junction bases unmatched: 7. The germline gives CDR1 SGDLS, CDR2 YYNGEE. The chain's CDR3 is CASSPRLAGDNEQYF. CDR3 nucleotides: TGTGCCAGCAGCCCCCGACTAGCGGGAGACAACGAGCAGTACTTC.

V usage is TRBV6-5 and J usage is TRBJ2-7, with unresolved D. This CDR3 region has 14 residues. The germline V gene has CDR1 MNHEY and CDR2 SVGAGI. Trimming took 9 bases from V and 2 from J, leaving 17 bases between them. The CDR3 nucleotides are TGTGCCAGTACGCTTGGCCCGACCCCCTACGAGCAGTACTTC. Translated, it gives CASTLGPTPYEQYF.

In its sample, this clone was seen a few times. The chain recombines TRBV3-1 (or the pseudogene TRBV3-2) with TRBJ2-1; D not resolved. The germline V gene encodes CDR1 LGHDT and CDR2 YNNKEL (reference sequence). V was pared by 0 bases and J by 0 bases, with 12 bases between. The CDR3 has 17 residues. The chain's CDR3 is CASSQDPNARSYNEQFF. The CDR3 DNA sequence: TGTGCCAGCAGCCAAGATCCAAACGCCCGCTCCTACAATGAGCAGTTCTTC.

The rearrangement links TRBV27 to TRBJ2-5; D is unresolved. The CDR3 has 16 amino acids. V lost 3 bases and J lost 1, with 15 bases in between. Per the germline V gene, CDR1 is MNHEY and CDR2 is SMNVEV (reference sequence). Here the CDR3 DNA reads TGTGCCAGCAGTTTTCTGGCGAACCCCCCCCAAGAGACCCAGTACTTC. This sequence encodes CASSFLANPPQETQYF.

This chain uses TRBV24-1 with TRBJ2-1; 7 nucleotides line up with TRBD1. The CDR3 spans 17 residues. V trimming: 4 bases; J trimming: 0 bases; junction bases outside the gene matches: 8. The germline gives CDR1 KGHDR, CDR2 SFDVKD. CDR3 amino acids: CATSDFQGVYSYNEQFF. The CDR3 DNA sequence: TGTGCCACCAGTGACTTTCAGGGGGTCTACTCCTACAATGAGCAGTTCTTC.

This clone showed up just a few times. The J gene is TRBJ2-2, the V gene TRBV6-4; no firm D call. The CDR3 has 13 amino acids. CDR1 is MRHNA and CDR2 is SNTAGT in the germline V gene. Deletions cut 3 bases from V and 1 base from J, with 3 bases between. Here the CDR3 reads CASSEGNTGELFF. In DNA, the CDR3 is TGTGCCAGCAGTGAGGGGAACACCGGGGAGCTGTTTTTT.

The V call is TRBV5-5, the J call TRBJ1-5, with D possibly TRBD1 on 5 matching bases. V lost 4 bases to trimming and J lost 3 bases, with 17 bases between them. Germline V lookup: CDR1 SGHKS, CDR2 YYEKEE (reference sequence). The CDR3 contains 16 residues. CDR3: CASSTAPQVANQPQHF. The CDR3 coding sequence is TGTGCCAGCAGCACTGCACCACAGGTTGCCAATCAGCCCCAGCATTTT.

The genes are TRBV5-1 and TRBJ2-1, with 9 bases lining up with TRBD2. Unmatched junction bases numbered 7, after V lost 2 bases and J lost 4 bases. The CDR3 extends over 16 amino acids. Germline assignment: CDR1 SGHRS and CDR2 YFSETQ. Here the CDR3 DNA reads TGCGCCAGCAGCTTTAATAGCGGGAGCGCTTACAATGAGCAGTTCTTC. It yields the protein CASSFNSGSAYNEQFF.

V and J are TRBV27 and TRBJ2-7, with D tentatively TRBD1 (6 bases). The V and J ends lost 9 bases and 0 bases respectively, with 18 bases between them. The CDR3 covers 15 residues. CDR1 and CDR2 from the germline V gene are MNHEY and SMNVEV (reference sequence). CDR3 region: CASKIQGLRSYEQYF. In DNA, the CDR3 is TGTGCCAGTAAAATTCAGGGGCTTCGCTCCTACGAGCAGTACTTC.

The genes are TRBV19 and TRBJ2-7; no firm D call. V dropped 7 bases and J dropped 4 bases, with 17 bases sitting between them. The germline V gene encodes CDR1 LNHDA and CDR2 SQIVND (reference sequence). CDR3 length: 14 amino acids. DNA of the CDR3: TGTGCCAGTACCCCGGGCCGGGCTATATACGAGCAGTACTTC. Amino acid sequence: CASTPGRAIYEQYF.

This chain uses TRBV4-2 with TRBJ2-5; D might be TRBD1 (6 bases). V lost 0 bases and J 4 bases, leaving 6 bases between the germline ends. The germline gives CDR1 LGHNA, CDR2 YNFKEQ. The CDR3 totals 13 residues. The DNA for the CDR3 is TGTGCCAGCAGCCAAGACAGGGGAGAGACCCAGTACTTC. It is translated as CASSQDRGETQYF.

The chain has TRBV27 and TRBJ1-4; D uncertain. With 6 bases removed from V and 0 bases from J, the gap between germline ends came to 14 bases. The length of the CDR3 is 16 residues. Germline CDR1 MNHEY, CDR2 SMNVEV (reference sequence). The CDR3 nucleotides are TGTGCCAGCAGCCAACTTGGGCGTGCAACTAATGAAAAACTGTTTTTT. Residues: CASSQLGRATNEKLFF.

The rearrangement uses TRBV24-1 and TRBJ2-1, with D possibly called TRBD1 or TRBD2 (5 bases each). The CDR3 is made up of 12 amino acids. CDR1 and CDR2 (germline): KGHDR, SFDVKD. The CDR3, as DNA: TGTGCATCGTCCACCCGAGGGGATGAGCAGTTCTTC. As protein: CASSTRGDEQFF.